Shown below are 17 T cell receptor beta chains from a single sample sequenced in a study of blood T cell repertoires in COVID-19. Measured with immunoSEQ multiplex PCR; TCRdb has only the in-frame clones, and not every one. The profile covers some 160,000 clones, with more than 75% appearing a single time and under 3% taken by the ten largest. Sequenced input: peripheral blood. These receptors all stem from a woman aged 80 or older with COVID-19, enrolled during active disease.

CDR3 sequence reads: CASSDAGQGTYEQYF. In DNA, the CDR3 is TGTGCCAGCAGTGACGCGGGACAGGGCACCTACGAGCAGTACTTC. The V and J genes are TRBV6-6 and TRBJ2-7, with TRBD1 identical over 9 bases. The CDR3 extends over 15 amino acids. V lost 5 bases and J lost 2; bases outside the gene matches: 7. Germline V gene sequence: CDR1 MNHNY, CDR2 SVGAGI (reference sequence).

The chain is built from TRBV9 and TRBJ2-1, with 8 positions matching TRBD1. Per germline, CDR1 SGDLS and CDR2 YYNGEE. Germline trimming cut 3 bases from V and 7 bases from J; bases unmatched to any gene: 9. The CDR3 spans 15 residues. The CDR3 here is CASSGPDRAWNEQFF. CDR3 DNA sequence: TGTGCCAGCAGCGGACCGGACAGGGCTTGGAATGAGCAGTTCTTC.

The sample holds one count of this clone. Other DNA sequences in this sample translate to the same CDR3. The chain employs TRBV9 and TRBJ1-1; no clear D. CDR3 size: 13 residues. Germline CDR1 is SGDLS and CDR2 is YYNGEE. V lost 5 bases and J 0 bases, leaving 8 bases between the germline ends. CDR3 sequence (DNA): TGTGCCAGCAGTGGAGGGTTGAACACTGAAGCTTTCTTT. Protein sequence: CASSGGLNTEAFF.

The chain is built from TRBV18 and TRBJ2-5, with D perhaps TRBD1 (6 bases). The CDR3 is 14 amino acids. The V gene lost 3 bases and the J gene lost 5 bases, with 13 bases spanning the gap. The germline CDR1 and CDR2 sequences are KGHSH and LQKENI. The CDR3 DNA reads TGTGCCAGCTCACCCTGGGACACCCCCGAGACCCAGTACTTC. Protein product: CASSPWDTPETQYF.

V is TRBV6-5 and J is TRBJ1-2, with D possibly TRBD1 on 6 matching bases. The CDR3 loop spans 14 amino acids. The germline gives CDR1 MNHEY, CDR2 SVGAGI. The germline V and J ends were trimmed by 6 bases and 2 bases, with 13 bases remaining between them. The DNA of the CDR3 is TGTGCCAGCAGGAGGGGGATCGGAAACTATGGCTACACCTTC. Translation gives CASRRGIGNYGYTF.

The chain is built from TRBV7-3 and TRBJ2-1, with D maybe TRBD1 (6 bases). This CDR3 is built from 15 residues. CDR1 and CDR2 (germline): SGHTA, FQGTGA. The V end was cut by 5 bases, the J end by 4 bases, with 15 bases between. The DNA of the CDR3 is TGTGCCAGCAGCACCCCCGGACAGACATACAATGAGCAGTTCTTC. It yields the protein CASSTPGQTYNEQFF.

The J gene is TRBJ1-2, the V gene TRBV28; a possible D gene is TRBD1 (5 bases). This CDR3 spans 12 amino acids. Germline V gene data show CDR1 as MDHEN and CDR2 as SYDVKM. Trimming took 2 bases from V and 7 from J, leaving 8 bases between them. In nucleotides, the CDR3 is TGTGCCAGCAGTTTAGTCGGGGGTGGCTACACCTTC. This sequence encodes CASSLVGGGYTF.

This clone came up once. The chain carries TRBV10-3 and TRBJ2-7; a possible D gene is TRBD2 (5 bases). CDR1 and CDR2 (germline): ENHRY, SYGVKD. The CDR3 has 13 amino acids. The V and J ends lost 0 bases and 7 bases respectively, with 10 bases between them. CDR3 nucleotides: TGTGCCATCAGTGAGTCCGGGGTAGGGGAGCAGTACTTC. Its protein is CAISESGVGEQYF.

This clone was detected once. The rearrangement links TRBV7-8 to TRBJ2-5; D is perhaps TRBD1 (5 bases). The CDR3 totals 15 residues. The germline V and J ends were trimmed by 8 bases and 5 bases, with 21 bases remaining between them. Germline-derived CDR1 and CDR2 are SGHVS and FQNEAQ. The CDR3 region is CASRLRRGARETQYF. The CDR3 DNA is TGTGCCAGCCGATTAAGGCGTGGGGCCCGTGAGACCCAGTACTTC. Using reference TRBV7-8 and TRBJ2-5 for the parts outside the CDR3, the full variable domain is GAGVSQSPRYKVAKRGQDVALRCDPISGHVSLFWYQQALGQGPEFLTYFQNEAQLDKSGLPSDRFFAERPEGSVSTLKIQRTQQEDSAVYLCASRLRRGARETQYFGPGTRLLVL.

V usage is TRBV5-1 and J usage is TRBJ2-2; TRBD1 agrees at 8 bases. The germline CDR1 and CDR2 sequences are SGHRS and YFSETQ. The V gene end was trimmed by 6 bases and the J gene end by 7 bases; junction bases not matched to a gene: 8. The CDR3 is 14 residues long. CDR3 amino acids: CASIPGGSSGELFF. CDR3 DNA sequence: TGCGCCAGCATCCCAGGGGGCTCGAGCGGGGAGCTGTTTTTT.

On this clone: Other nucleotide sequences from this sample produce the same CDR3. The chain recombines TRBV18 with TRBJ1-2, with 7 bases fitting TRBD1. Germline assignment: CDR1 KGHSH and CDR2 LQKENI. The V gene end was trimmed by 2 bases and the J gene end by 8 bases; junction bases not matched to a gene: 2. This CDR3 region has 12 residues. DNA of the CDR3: TGTGCCAGCTCACCAACAGGGGACGGCTACACCTTC. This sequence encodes CASSPTGDGYTF. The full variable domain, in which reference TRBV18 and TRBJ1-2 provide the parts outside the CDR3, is NAGVMQNPRHLVRRRGQEARLRCSPMKGHSHVYWYRQLPEEGLKFMVYLQKENIIDESGMPKERFSAEFPKEGPSILRIQQVVRGDSAAYFCASSPTGDGYTFGSGTRLTVV.

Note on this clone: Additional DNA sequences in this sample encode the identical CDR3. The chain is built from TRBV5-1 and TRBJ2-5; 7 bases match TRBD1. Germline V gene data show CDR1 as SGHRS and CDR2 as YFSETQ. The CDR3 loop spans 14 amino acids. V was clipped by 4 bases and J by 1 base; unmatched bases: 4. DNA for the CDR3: TGCGCCAGCAGCCTCGGGACAGCCCAAGAGACCCAGTACTTC. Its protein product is CASSLGTAQETQYF.

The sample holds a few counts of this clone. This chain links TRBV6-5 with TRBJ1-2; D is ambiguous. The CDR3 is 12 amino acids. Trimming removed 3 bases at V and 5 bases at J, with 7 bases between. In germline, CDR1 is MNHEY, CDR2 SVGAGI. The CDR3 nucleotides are TGTGCCAGCAGTTATAACGGTTATGGCTACACCTTC. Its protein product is CASSYNGYGYTF.

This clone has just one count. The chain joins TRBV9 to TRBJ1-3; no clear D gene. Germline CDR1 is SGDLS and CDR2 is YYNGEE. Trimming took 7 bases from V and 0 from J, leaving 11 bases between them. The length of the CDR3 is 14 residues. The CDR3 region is CASGKEFSGNTIYF. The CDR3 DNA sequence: TGTGCCAGCGGCAAGGAGTTCTCTGGAAACACCATATATTTT.

DNA for the CDR3: TGTGCCAGCAGGATCCTGGGCACAACTAATGAAAAACTGTTTTTT. As protein: CASRILGTTNEKLFF. The chain carries TRBV2 and TRBJ1-4; the D is unclear. From germline, CDR1 is SNHLY and CDR2 FYNNEI. The V end was cut by 6 bases, the J end by 0 bases, with 11 bases between. The CDR3 length is 15 residues.

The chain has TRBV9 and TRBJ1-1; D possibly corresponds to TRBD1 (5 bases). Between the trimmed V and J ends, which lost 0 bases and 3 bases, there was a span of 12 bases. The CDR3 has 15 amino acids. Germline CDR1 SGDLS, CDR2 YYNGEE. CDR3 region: CASSVGGDGYTEAFF. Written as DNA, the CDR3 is TGTGCCAGCAGCGTAGGGGGGGATGGATACACTGAAGCTTTCTTT.

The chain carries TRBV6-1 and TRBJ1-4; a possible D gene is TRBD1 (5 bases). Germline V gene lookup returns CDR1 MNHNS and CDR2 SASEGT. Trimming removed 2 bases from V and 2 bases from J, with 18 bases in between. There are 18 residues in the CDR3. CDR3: CASSEFPPGGGTNEKLFF. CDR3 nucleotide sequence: TGTGCCAGCAGTGAATTTCCCCCCGGGGGGGGGACTAATGAAAAACTGTTTTTT.